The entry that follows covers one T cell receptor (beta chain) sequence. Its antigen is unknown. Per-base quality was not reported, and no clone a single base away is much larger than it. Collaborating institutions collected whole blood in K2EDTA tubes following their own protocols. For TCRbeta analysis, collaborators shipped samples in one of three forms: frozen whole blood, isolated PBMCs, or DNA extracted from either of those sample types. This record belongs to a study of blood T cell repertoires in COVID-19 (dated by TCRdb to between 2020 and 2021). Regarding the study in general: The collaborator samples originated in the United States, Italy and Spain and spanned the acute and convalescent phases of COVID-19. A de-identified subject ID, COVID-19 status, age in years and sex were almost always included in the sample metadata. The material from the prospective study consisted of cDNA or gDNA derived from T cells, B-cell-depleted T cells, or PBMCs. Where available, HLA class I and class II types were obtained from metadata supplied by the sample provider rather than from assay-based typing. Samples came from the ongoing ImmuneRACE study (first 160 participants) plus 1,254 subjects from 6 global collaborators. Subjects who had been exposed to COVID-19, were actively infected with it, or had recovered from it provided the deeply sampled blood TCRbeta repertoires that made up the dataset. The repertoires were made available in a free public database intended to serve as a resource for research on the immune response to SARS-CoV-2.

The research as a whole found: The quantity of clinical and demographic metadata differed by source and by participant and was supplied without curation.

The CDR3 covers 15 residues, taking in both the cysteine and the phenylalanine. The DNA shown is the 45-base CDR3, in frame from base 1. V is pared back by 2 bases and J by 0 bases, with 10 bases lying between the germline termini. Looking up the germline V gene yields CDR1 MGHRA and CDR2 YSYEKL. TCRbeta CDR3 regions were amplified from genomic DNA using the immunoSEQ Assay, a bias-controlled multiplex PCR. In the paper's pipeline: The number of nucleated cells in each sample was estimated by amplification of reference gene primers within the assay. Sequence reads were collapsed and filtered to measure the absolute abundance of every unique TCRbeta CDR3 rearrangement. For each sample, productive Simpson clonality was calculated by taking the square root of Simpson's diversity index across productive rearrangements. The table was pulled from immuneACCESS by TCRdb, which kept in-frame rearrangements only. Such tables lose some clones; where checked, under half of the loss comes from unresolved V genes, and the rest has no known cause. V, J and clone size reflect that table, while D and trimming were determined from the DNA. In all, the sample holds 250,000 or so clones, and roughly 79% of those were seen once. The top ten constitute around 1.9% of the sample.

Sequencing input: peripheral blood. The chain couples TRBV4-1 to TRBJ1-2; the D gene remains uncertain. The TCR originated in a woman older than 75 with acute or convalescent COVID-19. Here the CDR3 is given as CASSQPRRANYGYTF. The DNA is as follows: TGCGCCAGCAGCCAACCGAGGCGAGCTAACTATGGCTACACCTTC.